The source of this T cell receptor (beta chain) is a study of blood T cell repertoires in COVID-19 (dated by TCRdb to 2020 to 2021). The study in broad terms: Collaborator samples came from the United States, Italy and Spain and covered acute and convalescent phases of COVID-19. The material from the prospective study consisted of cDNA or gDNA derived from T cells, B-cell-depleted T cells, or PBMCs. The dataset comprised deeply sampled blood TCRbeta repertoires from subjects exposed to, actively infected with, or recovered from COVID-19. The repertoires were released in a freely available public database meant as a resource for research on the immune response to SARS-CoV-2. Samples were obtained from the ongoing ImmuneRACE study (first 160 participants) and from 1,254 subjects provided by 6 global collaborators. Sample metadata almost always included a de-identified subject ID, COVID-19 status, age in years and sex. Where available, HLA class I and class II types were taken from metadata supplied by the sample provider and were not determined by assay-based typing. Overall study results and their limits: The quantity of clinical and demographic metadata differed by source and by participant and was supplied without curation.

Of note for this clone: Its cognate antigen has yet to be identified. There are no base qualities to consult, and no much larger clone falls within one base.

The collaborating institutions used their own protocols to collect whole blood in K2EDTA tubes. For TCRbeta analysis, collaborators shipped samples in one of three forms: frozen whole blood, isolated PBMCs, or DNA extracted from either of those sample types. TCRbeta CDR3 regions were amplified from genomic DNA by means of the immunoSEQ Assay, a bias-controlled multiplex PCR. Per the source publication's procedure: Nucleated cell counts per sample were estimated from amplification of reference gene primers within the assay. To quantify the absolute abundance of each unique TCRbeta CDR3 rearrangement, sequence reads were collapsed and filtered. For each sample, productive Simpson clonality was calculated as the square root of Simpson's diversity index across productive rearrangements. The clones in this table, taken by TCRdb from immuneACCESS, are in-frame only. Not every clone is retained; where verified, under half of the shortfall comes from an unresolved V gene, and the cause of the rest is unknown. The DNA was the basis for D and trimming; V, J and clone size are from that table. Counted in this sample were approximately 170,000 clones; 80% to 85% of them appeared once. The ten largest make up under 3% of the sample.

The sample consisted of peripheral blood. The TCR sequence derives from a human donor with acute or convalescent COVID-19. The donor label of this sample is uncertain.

The nucleotides are TGTGCCAGCAGCCAAGACAGGGGGAACGGGGAGCTGTTTTTT. The resulting protein is CASSQDRGNGELFF. The rearranged segments are TRBV14 and TRBJ2-2; a stretch of 7 junction bases matches TRBD1. According to the germline V gene, CDR1 reads SGHDN and CDR2 reads FVKESK. CDR3 length: 14 amino acids, cysteine to phenylalanine. Only the CDR3 DNA is retained, 42 bases long and in frame from the first base. V loses 0 bases at its end and J loses 7 bases; junction bases beyond the gene matches: 2.